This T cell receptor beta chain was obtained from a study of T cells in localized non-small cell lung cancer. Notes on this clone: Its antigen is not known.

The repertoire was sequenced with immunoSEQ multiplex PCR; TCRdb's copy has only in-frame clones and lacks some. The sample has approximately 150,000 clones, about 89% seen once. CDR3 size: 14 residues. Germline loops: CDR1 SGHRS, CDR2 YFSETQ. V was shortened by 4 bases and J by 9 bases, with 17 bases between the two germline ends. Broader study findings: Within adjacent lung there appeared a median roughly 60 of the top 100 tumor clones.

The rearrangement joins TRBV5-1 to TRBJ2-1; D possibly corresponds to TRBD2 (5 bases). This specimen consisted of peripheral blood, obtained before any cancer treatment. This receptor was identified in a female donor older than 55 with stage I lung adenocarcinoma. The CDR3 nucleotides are TGCGCCAGCAGCCCTCCGGGAACCGCGGGTGAGCAGTTCTTC. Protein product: CASSPPGTAGEQFF.